This TCR beta chain was found in a study of cytomegalovirus exposure and HLA in healthy donors. Study results and caveats: When presence/absence was analysed, sequencing depth was taken to be roughly uniform across donors. CMV antigen specificity of a few CMV-associated chains was confirmed in vitro. The study designated 164 TCR beta chains cytomegalovirus-associated.

Primers included in the PCR were 60 Vbeta and 13 Jbeta primers. The table came from immunoSEQ multiplex PCR; TCRdb's copy has only in-frame clones and leaves some out. The profile shows some 140,000 clones, 80% of them singletons. V was pared by 5 bases and J by 7 bases, with 12 bases between. The CDR3 totals 13 residues. Looked up from germline, CDR1 is SEHNR and CDR2 is FQNEAQ (reference sequence). With regard to this clone: What it recognizes is unknown.

The J gene is TRBJ2-1, the V gene TRBV7-9; no clear D. This TCR came from a man aged 25 to 45 in good health. The sequenced sample was PBMCs. DNA for the CDR3: TGTGCCAGCAGCCCAAAGGCGGAAAATGAGCAGTTCTTC. This translates into CASSPKAENEQFF.